This TCR beta chain was sequenced for a study of beta chain features in type 1 diabetes. The sample holds a few counts of this clone. A single heparinised draw of approximately 100 mL on average was taken per donor. Germline V lookup: CDR1 MDHEN, CDR2 SYDVKM. V lost 5 bases, J lost 6 bases, and 13 bases lay in between. CDR3 length: 14 residues. Reverse transcribing all isolated RNA meant expressed TCRB transcripts were sequenced. Naive, central memory and regulatory T cell samples produced a mean of about 3.5 million reads. Some clones are missing from TCRdb's copy, which holds only in-frame ones; the method was immunoSEQ multiplex PCR. The data contain 140,000 to 150,000 clones, under 60% of them seen just once; the ten biggest clones take up 0.35% to 0.45%.

The chain carries TRBV28 and TRBJ2-2; maybe TRBD2 (6 bases). Sequencing was performed on Tregs from blood. This TCR derives from a man aged 18 to 30 in good health. Here the CDR3 DNA reads TGTGCCAGCAGTCTCTGGGGAGGAGCCGGGGAGCTGTTTTTT. Residues: CASSLWGGAGELFF.